This TCR beta chain was retrieved from a study of shared clonotypes between healthy human individuals. Study-level results: Some naive CD4 clonotypes, around 5%, turned up in common across four donors. Incomplete sequencing of sorted subsets was indicated by rarefaction despite large depth.

CD45RO-negative, CCR7-positively selected cells formed the naive CD8 fraction, excluding terminally differentiated effector memory CD45RA+ cells. Germline CDR1 is MRHNA and CDR2 is SNTAGT. Trimming took off 5 bases at V and 8 bases at J, with 21 bases between the two ends. The length of the CDR3 is 16 residues. This clone occurred a few times. As yet, its antigen is unknown. Here immunoSEQ multiplex PCR was the method, and the copy in TCRdb shows in-frame clones only, minus some. The table shows about 2.2 million clones, with about 94% occurring only once. This chain uses TRBV6-4 with TRBJ2-2, with D unclear. The sequence derives from a man between 18 and 29 years old in good health. Some clones in this sample may be carry-over from other donors' samples. The sample was naive CD8+ T cells from PBMCs. This CDR3 reads CASSPRTGILAGELFF. CDR3 nucleotides: TGTGCCAGCAGTCCCCGGACGGGCATCCTGGCTGGGGAGCTGTTTTTT.